A selection of T cell receptor beta chains follows, all from one sample in a study of monozygotic twins with inflammatory bowel disease. TCRdb reprocessed the 5' RACE reads and stores each CDR3 protein as one record, lacking DNA. The listing records 200,000 to 250,000 distinct CDR3 sequences. What was sequenced was blood. These receptors all come from a human donor with ulcerative colitis or Crohn's disease, or a healthy co-twin of an affected twin (not recorded which). CDR3s include the opening cysteine and the closing phenylalanine or tryptophan.

CDR3: CASSWEGGELFF
V: TRBV5-4
length: 12
J: TRBJ2-2

CDR3: CASSLARGQPQHF
V: TRBV7-6
length: 13
J: TRBJ1-5

CDR3: CASSQTMNTEAFF
V: TRBV7-2
length: 13
J: TRBJ1-1

CDR3: CASSPRGGLDTQYF
V: TRBV11-2
length: 14
J: TRBJ2-3

CDR3: CASSLTKGSYGYTF
V: TRBV6-1
length: 14
J: TRBJ1-2

CDR3: CASSQAPLGGSNGYTF
V: TRBV4-1
length: 16
J: TRBJ1-2

CDR3: CASSSNLYEQYF
V: TRBV7-8
length: 12
J: TRBJ2-7

CDR3: CASSLITRRNSYNEQFF
V: TRBV4-2
length: 17
J: TRBJ2-1

CDR3: CASSLRGSLGSGANVLTF
V: TRBV5-1
length: 18
J: TRBJ2-6

CDR3: CASRSSIYGYTF
V: TRBV28
length: 12
J: TRBJ1-2

CDR3: CASSSGTSNGETQYF
V: TRBV5-1
length: 15
J: TRBJ2-5

CDR3: CASSPGTGLGTDTQYF
V: TRBV7-2
length: 16
J: TRBJ2-3

CDR3: CASSLEAGRTEAFF
V: TRBV5-4
length: 14
J: TRBJ1-1

CDR3: CASSFPARIYGYTF
V: TRBV7-9
length: 14
J: TRBJ1-2

CDR3: CASSQVGIGDEQYF
V: TRBV4-2
length: 14
J: TRBJ2-7

CDR3: CSARDSGPSGPHNEQFF
V: TRBV20-1
length: 17
J: TRBJ2-1

CDR3: CSAQDQTYEQYF
V: TRBV20-1
length: 12
J: TRBJ2-7

CDR3: CASSSPSTDTQYF
V: TRBV7-2
length: 13
J: TRBJ2-3

CDR3: CASSPGQGSSYEQYF
V: TRBV7-2
length: 15
J: TRBJ2-7

CDR3: CASSQGLAGGQETQYF
V: TRBV5-1
length: 16
J: TRBJ2-5

CDR3: CASSFGGGEQYF
V: TRBV12-3/TRBV12-4
length: 12
J: TRBJ2-7